These 6 T cell receptor beta chains were sequenced from one sample in a study of blood T cell repertoires in COVID-19. Using immunoSEQ multiplex PCR, the repertoire was profiled, and TCRdb retains in-frame clones only, with some absent. The sample holds some 370,000 clones; 87% are singletons and the top ten take 10%. The sequenced sample was peripheral blood. These receptors all stem from a woman aged 30 to 39 with COVID-19, enrolled during active disease.

V gene TRBV5-1 combines with J gene TRBJ2-7; D unresolved. The CDR3 runs 11 residues. Germline CDR1 is SGHRS and CDR2 is YFSETQ. The V gene lost 0 bases and the J gene lost 9 bases, with 7 bases spanning the gap. The CDR3 nucleotides are TGCGCCAGCAGCTTGGCCATGGCGCAGTACTTC. Encoded protein: CASSLAMAQYF.

This chain links TRBV10-3 with TRBJ2-6, with 12 bases matching TRBD2. CDR3 length equals 18 residues. Germline V gene data show CDR1 as ENHRY and CDR2 as SYGVKD. J lost 0 bases, V lost 6 bases, and 6 bases had no gene match. For the CDR3, the DNA is TGTGCCATCAGCCGCGGACTAGCGGGGACCTCTGGGGCCAACGTCCTGACTTTC. This codes for CAISRGLAGTSGANVLTF.

This clone is a singleton in its sample. The rearrangement uses TRBV6-4 and TRBJ2-1, with D maybe TRBD1 (6 bases). Germline V gene data show CDR1 as MRHNA and CDR2 as SNTAGT. V was cut by 0 bases and J by 4 bases, with 13 bases left in between. The CDR3 runs 16 residues. CDR3 bases: TGTGCCAGCAGTGACTCGAGCAGGGGCGCGTACAATGAGCAGTTCTTC. This codes for CASSDSSRGAYNEQFF.

V gene TRBV28 combines with J gene TRBJ1-5; 10 bases agree with TRBD1. The CDR3 totals 15 residues. The V gene end was trimmed by 6 bases and the J gene end by 3 bases; junction bases not matched to a gene: 5. CDR1 and CDR2 from the germline V gene are MDHEN and SYDVKM. This chain's CDR3 is CASRGDRGYNQPQHF. CDR3 coding DNA: TGTGCCAGCAGGGGGGACAGGGGATACAATCAGCCCCAGCATTTT.

A word on this clone: One end of the junction fails to match germline, which may point to a read error. This chain joins TRBV5-4 and TRBJ1-4, with D possibly matching TRBD1 (6 bases). Germline V CDR1 and CDR2: SGHNT, YYREEE (reference sequence). There are 14 residues in the CDR3. For the CDR3, the DNA is TGTGCCGGCAGCCCGGGGCAGGGGAACGAAAAACTGTTTTTT. Translating gives CAGSPGQGNEKLFF.

V gene TRBV3-1 (or the pseudogene TRBV3-2) combines with J gene TRBJ2-7, with TRBD2 identical over 10 bases. The CDR3 has 15 amino acids. CDR1 and CDR2 (germline): LGHDT, YNNKEL (reference sequence). J was trimmed by 3 bases and V by 4 bases; bases with no gene match: 6. In DNA, the CDR3 is TGTGCCAGCAGCCTCGGCCCTAGCGGGAGCTACGAGCAGTACTTC. It specifies CASSLGPSGSYEQYF.